Below are 30 T cell receptor beta chains sequenced from a single sample in a study of CD8+ T cells in alopecia areata. Stated treatment: oral pan-JAK inhibitor, 5-10 mg twice daily. RNA extraction was followed by reverse transcription into cDNA, which acted as the sequencing template. The protocol was immunoSEQ multiplex PCR, while the TCRdb copy is restricted to in-frame clones and leaves out a portion. The data hold fewer than 250,000 clones, with less than 70% observed a single time. The sequences come from CD4+ T cells sorted from blood, collected between weeks 49 and 50, from a patient treated with tofacitinib. The receptors derive from a human donor with alopecia areata.

The chain couples TRBV5-1 to TRBJ2-3; D not resolved. This CDR3 has 15 amino acids. Germline values: CDR1 SGHRS, CDR2 YFSETQ. Trimming took 0 bases from V and 2 from J, leaving 10 bases between them. Here the CDR3 DNA reads TGCGCCAGCAGCTTGGACCCTCGGGTCACAGATACGCAGTATTTT. Its translation is CASSLDPRVTDTQYF.

On this clone itself: This CDR3 is also generated by other DNA sequences in the sample. The V call is TRBV5-5, the J call TRBJ2-5; D is unclear. Looked up from germline, CDR1 is SGHKS and CDR2 is YYEKEE (reference sequence). V was shortened by 5 bases and J by 5 bases, with 4 bases between the two germline ends. The CDR3 is made up of 10 amino acids. The CDR3 region has the DNA TGTGCCAGCAGTAGGGAGACCCAGTACTTC. Translating it yields CASSRETQYF.

CDR3 amino acids: CASLDGASYNEQFF. CDR3 sequence (DNA): TGTGCCTCCCTCGACGGGGCCTCCTACAATGAGCAGTTCTTC. The rearrangement joins TRBV30 to TRBJ2-1; D may be TRBD1 or TRBD2 (5 bases each). The germline V and J ends were trimmed by 7 bases and 0 bases, with 13 bases remaining between them. The CDR3 loop spans 14 amino acids. Per the germline V gene, CDR1 is GTSNPN and CDR2 is SVGIG (reference sequence).

This clone was counted at least ten times. This sequence joins TRBV10-3 and TRBJ1-2; tentative D call: TRBD1 (5 bases). This CDR3 comprises 14 residues. V gave up 3 bases and J gave up 4 bases, with 12 bases separating them. Per germline, CDR1 ENHRY and CDR2 SYGVKD. The CDR3 nucleotides are TGTGCCATCAGTGACACAGGTTCGATCTATGGCTACACCTTC. Translated, it gives CAISDTGSIYGYTF.

This chain joins TRBV4-3 and TRBJ1-4; D possibly corresponds to TRBD1 (5 bases). Trimming took off 2 bases at V and 8 bases at J, with 18 bases between the two ends. CDR1 is LGHNA and CDR2 is YSLEER in the germline V gene. There are 16 residues in the CDR3. As DNA, the CDR3 is TGCGCCAGCAGCCAAACCTCCGGACAAATGGGGGAAAAACTGTTTTTT. It yields the protein CASSQTSGQMGEKLFF.

The rearrangement links TRBV6-6 to TRBJ2-7, with D possibly being TRBD2 (5 bases). There are 12 residues in the CDR3. The germline V gene has CDR1 MNHNY and CDR2 SVGAGI (reference sequence). Trimming shortened V by 6 bases and J by 3 bases, and 9 bases separated the two germline ends. CDR3 sequence reads: CASREAIYEQYF. The CDR3 region has the DNA TGTGCCAGCAGGGAGGCGATCTACGAGCAGTACTTC.

The chain couples TRBV15 to TRBJ1-4; TRBD1 might be the D (6 bases). CDR1 and CDR2 from the germline V gene are LNHNV and YYDKDF (reference sequence). The CDR3 has 15 residues. Trimming stripped 0 bases from V and 6 bases from J, with 11 bases between. The CDR3 spells CATSRDAGADEKLFF. CDR3 sequence (DNA): TGTGCCACCAGCAGAGATGCGGGGGCGGATGAAAAACTGTTTTTT.

This clone has just a few counts. V gene TRBV15 combines with J gene TRBJ2-3; 7 nucleotides line up with TRBD1. Germline assignment: CDR1 LNHNV and CDR2 YYDKDF (reference sequence). This CDR3 has 16 residues. J was trimmed by 5 bases and V by 1 base; bases with no gene match: 9. CDR3 in DNA: TGTGCCACCAGCAGAGTTGGGGCTAGGGGGCGAGATACGCAGTATTTT. Translation: CATSRVGARGRDTQYF.

The chain joins TRBV27 to TRBJ1-1; TRBD1 might be the D (6 bases). Trimming pared 0 bases from V and 3 bases from J, leaving 8 bases between. The CDR3 has 14 amino acids. The V gene's germline CDR1 is MNHEY and CDR2 SMNVEV (reference sequence). The CDR3 DNA follows: TGTGCCAGCAGTTTATCGGGGGCGCACACTGAAGCTTTCTTT. It codes for CASSLSGAHTEAFF.

Here the CDR3 reads CAWSGNIDRGYTF. Written as DNA, the CDR3 is TGTGCCTGGAGTGGAAACATTGACCGAGGCTACACCTTC. The gene calls are TRBV30 and TRBJ1-2; D is unclear. Looked up from germline, CDR1 is GTSNPN and CDR2 is SVGIG (reference sequence). Trimming took off 1 base at V and 8 bases at J, with 14 bases between the two ends. The CDR3 has 13 amino acids.

This clone was observed a few times. The chain joins TRBV11-2 to TRBJ2-3; possibly TRBD1 or TRBD2 for D (5 bases each). The length of the CDR3 is 17 residues. V was clipped by 6 bases and J by 0 bases, with 19 bases between them. CDR1 and CDR2 from the germline V gene are SGHAT and FQNNGV. Here the CDR3 reads CASSGPSGPLSTDTQYF. For the CDR3, the DNA is TGTGCCAGCAGTGGACCGTCGGGACCGCTTAGCACAGATACGCAGTATTTT.

The chain combines TRBV4-3 with TRBJ1-1; D is unclear. V was pared by 1 base and J by 3 bases, with 6 bases between. The CDR3 has 13 amino acids. Germline CDR1 and CDR2: LGHNA and YSLEER. This CDR3 is CASSQGEDTEAFF. The CDR3 DNA reads as TGCGCCAGCAGCCAAGGGGAGGACACTGAAGCTTTCTTT.

The chain links TRBV6-5 to TRBJ1-5; D is ambiguous. V lost 0 bases and J 3 bases, leaving 12 bases between the germline ends. CDR1 MNHEY and CDR2 SVGAGI come from the germline V gene. CDR3 length: 16 amino acids. CDR3 residues: CASSYSSPRANQPQHF. In DNA, the CDR3 is TGTGCCAGCAGTTACTCGTCCCCGCGGGCCAATCAGCCCCAGCATTTT.

The J gene is TRBJ1-5, the V gene TRBV15; D not resolved. The CDR3 length is 17 residues. V shed 5 bases and J shed 2 bases, with 19 bases lying between them. Per the germline V gene, CDR1 is LNHNV and CDR2 is YYDKDF (reference sequence). This CDR3 is CATSPSGDPLGNQPQHF. The CDR3 nucleotides read TGTGCCACCAGCCCGAGCGGGGATCCGTTGGGCAATCAGCCCCAGCATTTT.

The chain is built from TRBV11-2 and TRBJ2-3; possibly TRBD1 for D (5 bases). V lost 2 bases, J lost 2 bases, and 11 bases lay in between. The CDR3 loop spans 15 amino acids. Germline V gene data show CDR1 as SGHAT and CDR2 as FQNNGV. CDR3 coding DNA: TGTGCCAGCAGCTTATCCGAGGACAACACAGATACGCAGTATTTT. It translates to CASSLSEDNTDTQYF. Full variable domain (rest looked up from reference TRBV11-2 and TRBJ2-3): EAGVAQSPRYKIIEKRQSVAFWCNPISGHATLYWYQQILGQGPKLLIQFQNNGVVDDSQLPKDRFSAERLKGVDSTLKIQPAKLEDSAVYLCASSLSEDNTDTQYFGPGTRLTVL.

The CDR3 nucleotides are TGCGCCAGCAGCCAGGACGTCGGGGGCTACACCTTC. Translating it yields CASSQDVGGYTF. The V gene is TRBV4-3, the J gene TRBJ1-2; no clear D gene. This CDR3 is 12 amino acids long. The V end was cut by 3 bases, the J end by 8 bases, with 10 bases between. Germline V gene data show CDR1 as LGHNA and CDR2 as YSLEER.

The chain employs TRBV9 and TRBJ1-1; D unclear. V gave up 0 bases and J gave up 3 bases, with 15 bases separating them. This CDR3 has 16 residues. Germline CDR1 is SGDLS and CDR2 is YYNGEE. CDR3 loop: CASSVGQALGDTEAFF. CDR3 bases: TGTGCCAGCAGCGTAGGGCAAGCCCTTGGGGACACTGAAGCTTTCTTT.

This chain links TRBV27 with TRBJ2-5; D perhaps matches TRBD2 (5 bases). There are 13 residues in the CDR3. The germline gives CDR1 MNHEY, CDR2 SMNVEV (reference sequence). The V gene lost 4 bases and the J gene lost 5 bases, with 11 bases spanning the gap. The CDR3 nucleotides are TGTGCCAGCAGTTCGCGGCCGGGGGAGACCCAGTACTTC. This gives the protein CASSSRPGETQYF.

The chain uses TRBV29-1 and TRBJ2-2; D possibly matches TRBD1 or TRBD2 (5 bases each). Germline V gene lookup returns CDR1 SQVTM and CDR2 ANQGSEA. The CDR3 loop spans 12 amino acids. V dropped 5 bases and J dropped 7 bases, with 11 bases sitting between them. For the CDR3, the DNA is TGCAGCGTTAGTGTGGGGGTCGGGGAGCTGTTTTTT. Its translation: CSVSVGVGELFF.

The chain employs TRBV29-1 and TRBJ1-1; no clear D gene. The germline V gene encodes CDR1 SQVTM and CDR2 ANQGSEA. This CDR3 comprises 13 residues. V lost 8 bases and J 2 bases, leaving 15 bases between the germline ends. The CDR3 DNA is TGCAGCACAGTTAGCGACTTTAACACTGAAGCTTTCTTT. Residues: CSTVSDFNTEAFF.

This clone was picked up a small number of times. This chain joins TRBV9 and TRBJ2-5; 7 bases match TRBD1. The ends lost 3 bases at V and 1 base at J; junction bases unmatched: 6. Germline V gene data show CDR1 as SGDLS and CDR2 as YYNGEE. CDR3 length: 15 amino acids. DNA of the CDR3: TGTGCCAGCAGCGGAATCGGGACAGCCCAAGAGACCCAGTACTTC. Protein sequence: CASSGIGTAQETQYF. The complete variable domain, with remaining parts taken from reference TRBV9 and TRBJ2-5, reads DSGVTQTPKHLITATGQRVTLRCSPRSGDLSVYWYQQSLDQGLQFLIQYYNGEERAKGNILERFSAQQFPDLHSELNLSSLELGDSALYFCASSGIGTAQETQYFGPGTRLLVL.

This sequence joins TRBV30 and TRBJ2-3, with D perhaps matching TRBD2 (6 bases). V was pared by 7 bases and J by 0 bases, with 14 bases between. Germline V lookup: CDR1 GTSNPN, CDR2 SVGIG (reference sequence). The CDR3 totals 14 residues. The CDR3 spells CASATGVSTDTQYF. The DNA for the CDR3 is TGTGCCTCCGCGACGGGGGTAAGCACAGATACGCAGTATTTT.

This clone was picked up a small number of times. CDR3 sequence: CASSQDGYAETQYF. DNA of the CDR3: TGCGCCAGCAGCCAAGATGGTTACGCAGAGACCCAGTACTTC. The chain joins TRBV4-3 to TRBJ2-5; D uncertain. Germline CDR1 LGHNA, CDR2 YSLEER. This CDR3 region has 14 residues. Trimming shortened V by 0 bases and J by 4 bases, and 9 bases separated the two germline ends.

V gene TRBV5-1 combines with J gene TRBJ2-6; the match to TRBD1 covers 7 bases. The CDR3 runs to 15 residues. Germline-derived CDR1 and CDR2 are SGHRS and YFSETQ. The junction had 4 bases not matched to a gene; V was cut back by 5 bases and J by 2 bases. CDR3 region: CASRQQGTGANVLTF. The CDR3, as DNA: TGCGCCAGCAGGCAACAGGGGACTGGGGCCAACGTCCTGACTTTC.

Comments on this clone: Other DNA variants within this sample encode the same CDR3. The CDR3 is CASSPEADTQYF. The CDR3 DNA sequence: TGCGCCAGCAGTCCGGAGGCAGATACGCAGTATTTT. This chain uses TRBV5-1 with TRBJ2-3; tentative D call: TRBD2 (5 bases). V lost 5 bases to trimming and J lost 4 bases, with 8 bases between them. This CDR3 is 12 amino acids long. Germline V CDR1 and CDR2: SGHRS, YFSETQ.

This chain links TRBV6-5 with TRBJ2-7; D is undetermined. CDR1 is MNHEY, CDR2 SVGAGI, per germline. V was trimmed by 6 bases and J by 4 bases, leaving 19 bases between them. The CDR3 has 15 residues. The CDR3 coding sequence is TGTGCCAGCAGGCATGAGTGGAAGGGCACTTACGAGCAGTACTTC. This encodes CASRHEWKGTYEQYF.

This clone has just one count. The rearrangement joins TRBV10-2 to TRBJ1-2, with D perhaps TRBD1 (5 bases). Germline loops: CDR1 WSHSY, CDR2 SAAADI. V was trimmed by 0 bases and J by 5 bases, leaving 10 bases between them. This CDR3 has 14 residues. The CDR3 nucleotides are TGCGCCAGCAGTGAGTCGATCGCAGGGTATGGCTACACCTTC. It encodes CASSESIAGYGYTF.

The chain employs TRBV2 and TRBJ2-1; D call uncertain. Trimming removed 6 bases from V and 0 bases from J, with 12 bases in between. The CDR3 extends over 15 amino acids. Germline V gene data show CDR1 as SNHLY and CDR2 as FYNNEI. This CDR3 is CASSGDRLSYNEQFF. CDR3 nucleotide sequence: TGTGCCAGCAGCGGTGATCGACTCTCCTACAATGAGCAGTTCTTC.

The V call is TRBV29-1, the J call TRBJ2-3, with a possible D match to TRBD1 (6 bases). Germline lookup yields CDR1 SQVTM and CDR2 ANQGSEA. Trimming cost V 7 bases and J 0 bases, with 14 bases left between them. CDR3 length: 14 amino acids. The CDR3 reads CSARTVLSTDTQYF. CDR3 nucleotides: TGCAGCGCCCGGACAGTATTAAGCACAGATACGCAGTATTTT.

This chain connects TRBV11-3 to TRBJ2-4; D is unclear. There are 15 residues in the CDR3. Germline lookup yields CDR1 SGHNT and CDR2 YENEEA. The ends were cut back, 1 base at V and 2 bases at J, with 9 bases in the middle. CDR3 in amino acids: CASSLVGPTKNIQYF. The CDR3 DNA reads TGTGCCAGCAGCTTAGTTGGCCCTACCAAAAACATTCAGTACTTC.